The 26 T cell receptor beta chains reported below all come from one sample, sequenced in a study of HIV-infected children after antiretroviral therapy interruption. Specified treatment: PENTA 11 planned treatment interruption arm or continuous ART arm. The TCR library was built from RNA with a 3' RACE protocol and unique molecular identifiers. TCRdb re-called the 3' RACE reads through MiXCR, storing one row per CDR3 protein. The sample holds about 40,000 distinct CDR3 sequences, approximately 7% seen once. The specimen was CD45RA+ CD4+ T cells from PBMCs, pooled from several time points, collected from a donor given antiretroviral therapy, either interrupted or continuous. Described subset: naive CD4+ CD45RA+ CD45RO- T cells. The receptors stem from a pool of human donors with HIV.

This clonotype was counted between two and nine times. The V gene is TRBV11-3, the J gene TRBJ2-1; D ambiguous. Trimming pared 1 base from V and 10 bases from J, leaving 17 bases between. Per germline, CDR1 SGHNT and CDR2 YENEEA. The CDR3 spans 15 residues. CDR3 coding DNA: TGTGCCAGCAGCTTAGGCATGGCGGCCCTCGGGGAGCAGTTCTTC. It codes for CASSLGMAALGEQFF.

This clonotype was counted ten times or more. The gene calls are TRBV29-1 and TRBJ1-1; TRBD1 matches 7 bases. The germline gives CDR1 SQVTM, CDR2 ANQGSEA. This CDR3 has 11 residues. The V segment lost 6 bases and the J segment 4 bases; nucleotides outside the gene matches: 2. The CDR3 reads CSVGTVTEAFF. In DNA form, the CDR3 reads TGCAGCGTAGGGACAGTCACTGAAGCTTTCTTT. The full variable domain, completed using reference TRBV29-1 and TRBJ1-1, is SAVISQKPSRDICQRGTSLTIQCQVDSQVTMMFWYRQQPGQSLTLIATANQGSEATYESGFVIDKFPISRPNLTFSTLTVSNMSPEDSSIYLCSVGTVTEAFFGQGTRLTVV.

This clonotype was counted a few times. CDR3 protein: CASSLVRDQDYNEQFF. As DNA, the CDR3 is TGTGCCAGCAGCTTAGTGCGGGACCAGGACTACAATGAGCAGTTCTTC. The chain is built from TRBV11-2 and TRBJ2-1, with D tentatively TRBD2 (6 bases). Trimming left V 1 base short and J 3 bases short, with 13 bases between. CDR3 size: 16 residues. Germline loops: CDR1 SGHAT, CDR2 FQNNGV.

This clonotype was seen at least ten times. The junction and the germline gene differ at one end; a read error may be behind it. The genes are TRBV7-3 and TRBJ2-7, with D possibly matching TRBD2 (7 bases). CDR3 size: 14 residues. Germline CDR1 is SGHTA and CDR2 is FQGTGA. CDR3 DNA sequence: TGTGCAAGCAGCTCGACTGGGGGGGCGCGGGAACAGTACTTC. It encodes CASSSTGGAREQYF.

This clonotype was picked up a small number of times. The chain employs TRBV7-7 and TRBJ2-2, with 10 bases identical to TRBD2. CDR1 is SSHAT, CDR2 FNYEAQ, per germline (reference sequence). Unmatched junction bases numbered 2, after V lost 1 base and J lost 0 bases. CDR3 length: 17 residues. DNA for the CDR3: TGTGCCAGCAGCTTAGTAGCGGGGGGCGCGAACACCGGGGAGCTGTTTTTT. It codes for CASSLVAGGANTGELFF.

There are many counts of this clonotype. CDR3 residues: CASSVGLAGPSTDTQYF. The CDR3 region has the DNA TGTGCCAGCAGCGTGGGACTAGCGGGACCCAGCACAGATACGCAGTATTTT. The rearrangement joins TRBV9 to TRBJ2-3; 13 bases are a match to TRBD2. The CDR3 totals 17 residues. V was clipped by 2 bases and J by 0 bases; unmatched bases: 3. From germline, CDR1 is SGDLS and CDR2 YYNGEE.

This clonotype was seen ten or more times. The chain recombines TRBV20-1 with TRBJ1-5; a possible D gene is TRBD1 (5 bases). The CDR3 consists of 14 residues. V was shortened by 1 base and J by 4 bases, with 11 bases between the two germline ends. Per germline, CDR1 DFQATT and CDR2 SNEGSKA (reference sequence). In DNA, the CDR3 is TGCAGTGCTAGAGCAGGGAAAGAAAATCAGCCCCAGCATTTT. It codes for CSARAGKENQPQHF.

This clonotype appeared many times. J is TRBJ1-1 and V is TRBV10-3, with D maybe TRBD1 (6 bases). The CDR3 runs to 12 residues. Germline lookup yields CDR1 ENHRY and CDR2 SYGVKD. V was clipped by 3 bases and J by 5 bases, with 7 bases between them. CDR3 protein: CAISDRGTEAFF. In nucleotides, the CDR3 is TGTGCCATCAGTGACAGGGGAACTGAAGCTTTCTTT.

This clonotype was seen many times. V and J are TRBV15 and TRBJ1-2; D gene ambiguous. This CDR3 region has 14 residues. The germline gives CDR1 LNHNV, CDR2 YYDKDF (reference sequence). Trimming left V 1 base short and J 6 bases short, with 12 bases between. The CDR3 is CATSRAPTYHGYTF. DNA of the CDR3: TGTGCCACCAGCAGAGCCCCAACTTACCATGGCTACACCTTC.

In this sample, this clonotype turned up many times. This sequence joins TRBV4-1 and TRBJ2-1, with TRBD2 matching 13 bases. Germline V gives CDR1 MGHRA, CDR2 YSYEKL. The V gene end was trimmed by 0 bases and the J gene end by 7 bases; junction bases not matched to a gene: 6. The CDR3 has 17 residues. CDR3 residues: CASSQETGTSGMNEQFF. In nucleotides, the CDR3 is TGCGCCAGCAGCCAAGAAACCGGGACTAGCGGGATGAATGAGCAGTTCTTC.

This clonotype was seen at least ten times. V usage is TRBV20-1 and J usage is TRBJ2-4; 14 bases align to TRBD2. Trimming at V came to 6 bases and at J to 3 bases, leaving 10 bases not matched to a gene. CDR1 DFQATT and CDR2 SNEGSKA come from the germline V gene (reference sequence). This CDR3 spans 17 amino acids. CDR3: CSAKTSGGGLGKNIQYF. The CDR3 nucleotides are TGCAGTGCGAAGACTAGCGGGGGGGGACTGGGCAAAAACATTCAGTACTTC.

V and J are TRBV28 and TRBJ2-5; D is tentatively TRBD1 or TRBD2 (6 bases each). The CDR3 has 15 residues. CDR1 is MDHEN and CDR2 is SYDVKM in the germline V gene. Trimming took 1 base from V and 5 from J, leaving 14 bases between them. The CDR3 DNA reads as TGTGCCAGCAGTTTATCAGGGGCCGGGGGTGAGACCCAGTACTTC. Translation: CASSLSGAGGETQYF. Full variable domain (missing parts from reference TRBV28 and TRBJ2-5): DVKVTQSSRYLVKRTGEKVFLECVQDMDHENMFWYRQDPGLGLRLIYFSYDVKMKEKGDIPEGYSVSREKKERFSLILESASTNQTSMYLCASSLSGAGGETQYFGPGTRLLVL.

Ten or more counts support this clonotype. Relative to the germline gene, one junction end is altered; a read error may explain this. V usage is TRBV7-9 and J usage is TRBJ1-6; D gene unclear. CDR1 and CDR2 (germline): SEHNR, FQNEAQ (reference sequence). This CDR3 contains 16 residues. The DNA of the CDR3 is TGTGCAAGCAGCTTAGGTGGAGGGAACTATAATTCACCCCTCCACTTT. Its translation is CASSLGGGNYNSPLHF.

There are many counts of this clonotype. The genes are TRBV12-3 or TRBV12-4 and TRBJ2-1, with TRBD2 matching 12 bases. V gave up 5 bases and J gave up 6 bases; unmatched junction bases: 5. The length of the CDR3 is 15 residues. CDR3 coding DNA: TGTGCCAGCAGTCCGGGACTAGCGGGCGGCAATGAGCAGTTCTTC. Translated, it gives CASSPGLAGGNEQFF.

In its sample, this clonotype was seen many times. This chain connects TRBV28 to TRBJ2-5; no firm D call. The V gene's germline CDR1 is MDHEN and CDR2 SYDVKM. Deletions cut 6 bases from V and 5 bases from J, with 10 bases between. There are 12 residues in the CDR3. The CDR3 DNA sequence: TGTGCCAGCAGAACACAACTGGAGACCCAGTACTTC. Protein: CASRTQLETQYF.

This clonotype was detected many times. The V and J genes are TRBV14 and TRBJ1-1; D uncertain. This CDR3 region has 16 residues. The germline gives CDR1 SGHDN, CDR2 FVKESK. The V end lost 0 bases, the J end lost 5 bases, and 16 bases lay between the germline ends. The CDR3 here is CASSQDRLWSGTEAFF. The CDR3 nucleotides read TGTGCCAGCAGCCAAGATCGTTTGTGGAGCGGTACTGAAGCTTTCTTT.

The chain combines TRBV12-3 or TRBV12-4 with TRBJ2-1, with D perhaps matching TRBD1 or TRBD2 (5 bases each). V lost 8 bases, J lost 2 bases, and 19 bases lay in between. This CDR3 comprises 16 residues. This chain's CDR3 is CASATPRGVTYNEQFF. In DNA, the CDR3 is TGTGCCAGCGCTACCCCCCGAGGGGTAACCTACAATGAGCAGTTCTTC.

The CDR3 nucleotides read TGTGCCAGCAGTTCTCCAACACTAGCGGGGTACAATGAGCAGTTCTTC. This encodes CASSSPTLAGYNEQFF. The chain has TRBV25-1 and TRBJ2-1, with 10 bases matching TRBD2. Germline V gives CDR1 MGHDK, CDR2 SYGVNS. The CDR3 length is 16 residues. J gave up 4 bases and V 5 bases, and 8 bases lay outside the gene matches.

In this sample, this clonotype turned up many times. This sequence joins TRBV27 and TRBJ2-6; possible D gene TRBD1, 6 bases. The CDR3 extends over 18 amino acids. Trimming took off 3 bases at V and 0 bases at J, with 15 bases between the two ends. CDR1 is MNHEY and CDR2 is SMNVEV in the germline V gene (reference sequence). The CDR3 coding sequence is TGTGCCAGCAGTTTCACCGACAGGTACCACTCTGGGGCCAACGTCCTGACTTTC. Amino acid sequence: CASSFTDRYHSGANVLTF.

The chain has TRBV24-1 and TRBJ2-1; 7 positions agree with TRBD2. The CDR3 has 16 amino acids. Trimming took 3 bases from V and 4 from J; bases not matched to a gene: 8. The germline V gene has CDR1 KGHDR and CDR2 SFDVKD. The CDR3 loop reads CATSDPEGGRYNEQFF. The CDR3 coding sequence is TGTGCCACCAGTGATCCCGAGGGAGGGCGGTACAATGAGCAGTTCTTC.

This clonotype occurred many times. The rearrangement links TRBV20-1 to TRBJ2-1; D gene unclear. This CDR3 has 14 residues. Germline V gene lookup returns CDR1 DFQATT and CDR2 SNEGSKA (reference sequence). Trimming stripped 3 bases from V and 9 bases from J, with 18 bases between. CDR3 in DNA: TGCAGTGCTAGTGGGGTACTACAGCTCGGTGAGCAGTTCTTC. It translates to CSASGVLQLGEQFF.

This clonotype was seen a few times. This chain links TRBV20-1 with TRBJ2-1; D might be TRBD1 or TRBD2, each matching 6 bases. V lost 6 bases to trimming and J lost 9 bases, with 18 bases between them. CDR3 length: 13 residues. CDR1 is DFQATT, CDR2 SNEGSKA, per germline (reference sequence). Here the CDR3 reads CSAPRGGYSEQFF. The CDR3 DNA follows: TGCAGTGCCCCAAGAGGGGGGTATTCTGAGCAGTTCTTC.

This clonotype came up many times. The CDR3: CSAIPPGRGPGYTF. The CDR3 DNA reads as TGCAGCGCCATTCCACCGGGACGGGGCCCTGGCTACACCTTC. The chain is built from TRBV29-1 and TRBJ1-2, with D perhaps TRBD1 (5 bases). Germline V gene lookup returns CDR1 SQVTM and CDR2 ANQGSEA. The germline V and J ends were trimmed by 7 bases and 7 bases, with 22 bases remaining between them. The CDR3 consists of 14 residues.

This clonotype has just a few counts. The genes are TRBV10-1 and TRBJ1-1; no clear D gene. V lost 6 bases and J 0 bases, leaving 17 bases between the germline ends. This CDR3 is built from 16 residues. The germline gives CDR1 WNHNN, CDR2 SYGVQD (reference sequence). The CDR3 nucleotides are TGCGCCAGCAGCGCGATTAGGACGAGGGTGAACACTGAAGCTTTCTTT. As protein: CASSAIRTRVNTEAFF.

This clonotype was observed at least ten times. This chain joins TRBV18 and TRBJ2-5; no clear D gene. The germline V gene has CDR1 KGHSH and CDR2 LQKENI. With 3 bases removed from V and 3 bases from J, the gap between germline ends came to 11 bases. This CDR3 contains 14 residues. The DNA for the CDR3 is TGTGCCAGCTCACCTAGCAGCCGAGAAGAGACCCAGTACTTC. Protein: CASSPSSREETQYF.

This chain uses TRBV20-1 with TRBJ2-5, with D perhaps assigned TRBD1 or TRBD2 (5 bases each). The germline V gene encodes CDR1 DFQATT and CDR2 SNEGSKA (reference sequence). The CDR3 loop spans 14 amino acids. V was shortened by 1 base and J by 5 bases, with 14 bases between the two germline ends. For the CDR3, the DNA is TGCAGTGCTAGAGCTGGGGGTTCTCGGGAGACCCAGTACTTC. It codes for CSARAGGSRETQYF.